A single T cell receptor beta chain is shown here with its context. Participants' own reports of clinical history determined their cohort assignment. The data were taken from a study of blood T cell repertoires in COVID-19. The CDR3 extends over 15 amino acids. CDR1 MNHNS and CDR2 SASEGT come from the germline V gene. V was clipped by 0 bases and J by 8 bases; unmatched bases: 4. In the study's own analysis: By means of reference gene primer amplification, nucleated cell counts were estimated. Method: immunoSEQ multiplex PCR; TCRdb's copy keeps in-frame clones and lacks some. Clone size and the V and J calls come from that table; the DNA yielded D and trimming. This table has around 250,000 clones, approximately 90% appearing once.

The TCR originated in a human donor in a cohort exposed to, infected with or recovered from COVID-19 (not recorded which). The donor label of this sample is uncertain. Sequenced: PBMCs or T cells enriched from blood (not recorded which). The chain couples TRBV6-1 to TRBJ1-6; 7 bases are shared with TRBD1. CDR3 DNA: TGTGCCAGCAGTGAAGCGACAGGGAAGGATTCACCCCTCCACTTT. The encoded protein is CASSEATGKDSPLHF.